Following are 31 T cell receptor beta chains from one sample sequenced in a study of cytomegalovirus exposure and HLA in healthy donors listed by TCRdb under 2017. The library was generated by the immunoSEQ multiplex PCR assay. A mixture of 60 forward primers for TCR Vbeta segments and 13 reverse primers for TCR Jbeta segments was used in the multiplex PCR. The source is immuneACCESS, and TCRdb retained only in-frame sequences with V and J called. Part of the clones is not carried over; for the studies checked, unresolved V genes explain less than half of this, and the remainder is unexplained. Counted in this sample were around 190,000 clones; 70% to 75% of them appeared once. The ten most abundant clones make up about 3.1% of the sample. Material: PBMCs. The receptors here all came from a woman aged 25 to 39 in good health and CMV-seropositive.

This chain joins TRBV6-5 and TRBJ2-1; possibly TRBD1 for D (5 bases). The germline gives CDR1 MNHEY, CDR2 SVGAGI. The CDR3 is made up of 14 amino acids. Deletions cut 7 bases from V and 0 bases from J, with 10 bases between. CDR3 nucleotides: TGTGCCAGCATGATGACAGCCTCCTACAATGAGCAGTTCTTC. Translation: CASMMTASYNEQFF.

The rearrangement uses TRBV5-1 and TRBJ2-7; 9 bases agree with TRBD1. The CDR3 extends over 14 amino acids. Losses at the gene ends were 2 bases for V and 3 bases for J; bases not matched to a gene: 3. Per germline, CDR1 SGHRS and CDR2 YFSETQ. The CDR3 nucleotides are TGCGCCAGCAGCTTCACAGGGGGCAGCTACGAGCAGTACTTC. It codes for CASSFTGGSYEQYF.

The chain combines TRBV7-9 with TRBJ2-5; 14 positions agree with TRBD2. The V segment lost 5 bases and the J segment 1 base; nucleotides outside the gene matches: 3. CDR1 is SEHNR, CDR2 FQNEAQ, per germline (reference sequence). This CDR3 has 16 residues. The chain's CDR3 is CASSRGLAGAQETQYF. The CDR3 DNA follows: TGTGCCAGCAGCCGGGGACTAGCGGGAGCCCAAGAGACCCAGTACTTC. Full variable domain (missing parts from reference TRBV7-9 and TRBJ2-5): DTGVSQNPRHKITKRGQNVTFRCDPISEHNRLYWYRQTLGQGPEFLTYFQNEAQLEKSRLLSDRFSAERPKGSFSTLEIQRTEQGDSAMYLCASSRGLAGAQETQYFGPGTRLLVL.

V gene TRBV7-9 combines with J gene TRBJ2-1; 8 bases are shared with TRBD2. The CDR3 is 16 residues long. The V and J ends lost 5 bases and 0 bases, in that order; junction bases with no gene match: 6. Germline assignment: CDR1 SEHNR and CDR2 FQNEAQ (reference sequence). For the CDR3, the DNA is TGTGCCAGCAGCCCCTCGGGACTAGGCTCCTACAATGAGCAGTTCTTC. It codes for CASSPSGLGSYNEQFF.

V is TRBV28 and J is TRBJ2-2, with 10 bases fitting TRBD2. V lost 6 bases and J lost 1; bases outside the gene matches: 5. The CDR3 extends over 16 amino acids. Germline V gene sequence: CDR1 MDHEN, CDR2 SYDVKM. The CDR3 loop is CASRLRTSGNTGELFF. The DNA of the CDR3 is TGTGCCAGCAGGCTCCGGACTAGCGGGAACACCGGGGAGCTGTTTTTT.

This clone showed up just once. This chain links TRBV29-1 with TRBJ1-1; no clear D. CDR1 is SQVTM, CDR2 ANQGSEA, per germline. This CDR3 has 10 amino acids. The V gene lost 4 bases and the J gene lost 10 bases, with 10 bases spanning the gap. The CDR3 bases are TGCAGCGTTGGGTTGGAGGCAGCTTTCTTT. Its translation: CSVGLEAAFF. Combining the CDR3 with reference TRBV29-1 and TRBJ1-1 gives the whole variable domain SAVISQKPSRDICQRGTSLTIQCQVDSQVTMMFWYRQQPGQSLTLIATANQGSEATYESGFVIDKFPISRPNLTFSTLTVSNMSPEDSSIYLCSVGLEAAFFGQGTRLTVV.

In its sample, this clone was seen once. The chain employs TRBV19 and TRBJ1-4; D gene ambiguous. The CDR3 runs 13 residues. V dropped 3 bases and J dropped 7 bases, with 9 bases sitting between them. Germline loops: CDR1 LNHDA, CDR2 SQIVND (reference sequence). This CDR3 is CASSISGGEKLFF. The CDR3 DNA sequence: TGTGCCAGTAGTATCTCAGGAGGTGAAAAACTGTTTTTT.

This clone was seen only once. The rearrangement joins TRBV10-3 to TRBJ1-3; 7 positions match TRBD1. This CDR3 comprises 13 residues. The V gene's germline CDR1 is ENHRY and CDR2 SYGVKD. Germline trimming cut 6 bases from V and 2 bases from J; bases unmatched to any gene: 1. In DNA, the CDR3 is TGTGCCATCAGACAGGGGACTGGAAACACCATATATTTT. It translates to CAIRQGTGNTIYF.

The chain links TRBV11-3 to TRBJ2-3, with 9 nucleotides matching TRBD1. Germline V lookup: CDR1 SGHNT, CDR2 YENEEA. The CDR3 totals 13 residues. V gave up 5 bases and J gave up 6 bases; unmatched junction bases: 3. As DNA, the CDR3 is TGTGCCAGCAGCCCAGGGACAGGGGATACGCAGTATTTT. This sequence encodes CASSPGTGDTQYF.

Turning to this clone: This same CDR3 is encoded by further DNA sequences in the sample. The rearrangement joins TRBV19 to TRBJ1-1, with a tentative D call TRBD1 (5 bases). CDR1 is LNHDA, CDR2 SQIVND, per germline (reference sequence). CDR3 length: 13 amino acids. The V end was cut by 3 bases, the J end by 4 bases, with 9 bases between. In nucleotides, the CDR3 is TGTGCCAGTAGTATGGGGGGTCTCACTGAAGCTTTCTTT. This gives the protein CASSMGGLTEAFF.

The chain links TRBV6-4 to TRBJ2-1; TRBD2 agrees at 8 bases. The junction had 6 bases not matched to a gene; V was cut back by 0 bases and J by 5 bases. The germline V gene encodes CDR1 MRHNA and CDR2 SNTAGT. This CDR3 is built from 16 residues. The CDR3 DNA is TGTGCCAGCAGTGACTCAGCGGGAGTCGGGCACAATGAGCAGTTCTTC. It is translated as CASSDSAGVGHNEQFF.

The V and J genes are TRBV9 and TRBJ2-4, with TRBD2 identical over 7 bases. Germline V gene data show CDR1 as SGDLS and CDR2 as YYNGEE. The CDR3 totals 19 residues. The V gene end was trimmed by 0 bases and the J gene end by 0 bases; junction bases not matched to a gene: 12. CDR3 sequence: CASSVAGGEGPIAKNIQYF. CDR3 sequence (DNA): TGTGCCAGCAGCGTAGCTGGGGGGGAGGGACCCATAGCCAAAAACATTCAGTACTTC. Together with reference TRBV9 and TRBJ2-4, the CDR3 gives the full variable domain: DSGVTQTPKHLITATGQRVTLRCSPRSGDLSVYWYQQSLDQGLQFLIQYYNGEERAKGNILERFSAQQFPDLHSELNLSSLELGDSALYFCASSVAGGEGPIAKNIQYFGAGTRLSVL.

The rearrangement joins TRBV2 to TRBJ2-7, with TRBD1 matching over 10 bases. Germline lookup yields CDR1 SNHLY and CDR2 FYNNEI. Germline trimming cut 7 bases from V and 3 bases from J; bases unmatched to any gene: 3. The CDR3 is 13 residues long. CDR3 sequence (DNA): TGTGCCAGCACCCGGGACAGGGGCTACGAGCAGTACTTC. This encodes CASTRDRGYEQYF.

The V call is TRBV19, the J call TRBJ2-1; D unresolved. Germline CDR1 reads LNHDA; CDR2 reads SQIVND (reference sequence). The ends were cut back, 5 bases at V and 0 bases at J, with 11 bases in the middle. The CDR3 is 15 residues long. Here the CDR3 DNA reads TGTGCCAGTAGTGGCCAGGCGAGCTCCTACAATGAGCAGTTCTTC. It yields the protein CASSGQASSYNEQFF.

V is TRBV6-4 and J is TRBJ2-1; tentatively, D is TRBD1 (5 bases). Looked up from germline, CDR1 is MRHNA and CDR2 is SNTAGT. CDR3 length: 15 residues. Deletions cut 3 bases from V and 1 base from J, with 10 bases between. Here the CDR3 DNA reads TGTGCCAGCAGTGAAGGGGATAGTTCCTACAATGAGCAGTTCTTC. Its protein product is CASSEGDSSYNEQFF.

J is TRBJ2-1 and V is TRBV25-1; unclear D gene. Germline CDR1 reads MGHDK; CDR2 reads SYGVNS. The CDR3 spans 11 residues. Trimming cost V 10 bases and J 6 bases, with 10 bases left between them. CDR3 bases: TGTGCCACCTCTGAACTCAATGAGCAGTTCTTC. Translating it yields CATSELNEQFF.

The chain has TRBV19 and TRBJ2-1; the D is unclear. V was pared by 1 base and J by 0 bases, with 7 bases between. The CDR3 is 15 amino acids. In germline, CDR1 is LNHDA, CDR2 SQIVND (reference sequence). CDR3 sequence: CASSIAAHSYNEQFF. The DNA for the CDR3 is TGTGCCAGTAGTATAGCCGCACACTCCTACAATGAGCAGTTCTTC.

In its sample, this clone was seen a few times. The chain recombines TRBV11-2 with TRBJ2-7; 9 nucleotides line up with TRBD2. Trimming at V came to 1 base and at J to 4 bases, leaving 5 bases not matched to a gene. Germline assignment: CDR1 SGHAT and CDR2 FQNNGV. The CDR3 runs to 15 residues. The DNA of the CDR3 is TGTGCCAGCAGCTTAGCGGGGACTAGCACGTACGAGCAGTACTTC. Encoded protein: CASSLAGTSTYEQYF.

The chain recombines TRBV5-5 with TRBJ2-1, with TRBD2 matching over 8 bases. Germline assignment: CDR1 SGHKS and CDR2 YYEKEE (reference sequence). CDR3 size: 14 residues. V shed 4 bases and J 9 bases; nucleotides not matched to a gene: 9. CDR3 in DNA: TGTGCCAGCAGCATTACGCGGGAGGTTGTTGAGCAGTTCTTC. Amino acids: CASSITREVVEQFF. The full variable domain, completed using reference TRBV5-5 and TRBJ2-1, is DAGVTQSPTHLIKTRGQQVTLRCSPISGHKSVSWYQQVLGQGPQFIFQYYEKEERGRGNFPDRFSARQFPNYSSELNVNALLLGDSALYLCASSITREVVEQFFGPGTRLTVL.

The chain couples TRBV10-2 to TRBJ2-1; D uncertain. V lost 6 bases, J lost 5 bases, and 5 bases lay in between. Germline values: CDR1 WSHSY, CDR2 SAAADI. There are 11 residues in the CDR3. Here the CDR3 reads CASSHNNEQFF. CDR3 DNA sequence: TGCGCCAGCAGCCACAACAATGAGCAGTTCTTC.

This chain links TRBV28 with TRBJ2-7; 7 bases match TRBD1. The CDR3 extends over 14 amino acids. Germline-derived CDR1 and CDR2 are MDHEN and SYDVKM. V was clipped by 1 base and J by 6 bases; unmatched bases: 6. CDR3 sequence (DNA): TGTGCCAGCAGTTTATCCCCGACAGGGAGCGAGCAGTACTTC. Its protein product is CASSLSPTGSEQYF.

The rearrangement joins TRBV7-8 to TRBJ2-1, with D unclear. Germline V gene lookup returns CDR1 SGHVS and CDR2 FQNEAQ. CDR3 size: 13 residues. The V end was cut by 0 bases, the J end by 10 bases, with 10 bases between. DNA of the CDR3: TGTGCCAGCAGCTTAGCGCCGTCTGGCGAGCAGTTCTTC. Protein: CASSLAPSGEQFF.

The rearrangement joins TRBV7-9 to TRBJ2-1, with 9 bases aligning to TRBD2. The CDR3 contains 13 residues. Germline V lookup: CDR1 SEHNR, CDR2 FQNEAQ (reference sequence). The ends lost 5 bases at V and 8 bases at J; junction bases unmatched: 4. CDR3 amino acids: CASSEVAGDEQFF. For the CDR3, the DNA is TGTGCCAGCAGCGAAGTAGCGGGAGATGAGCAGTTCTTC.

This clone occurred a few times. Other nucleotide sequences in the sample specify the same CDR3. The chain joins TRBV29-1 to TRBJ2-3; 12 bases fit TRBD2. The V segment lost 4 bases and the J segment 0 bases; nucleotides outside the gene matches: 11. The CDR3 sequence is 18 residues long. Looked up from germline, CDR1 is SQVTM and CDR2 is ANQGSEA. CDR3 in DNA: TGCAGCGTTGTCGGGGAGACTAGCGGGAGCGATAGCACAGATACGCAGTATTTT. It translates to CSVVGETSGSDSTDTQYF.

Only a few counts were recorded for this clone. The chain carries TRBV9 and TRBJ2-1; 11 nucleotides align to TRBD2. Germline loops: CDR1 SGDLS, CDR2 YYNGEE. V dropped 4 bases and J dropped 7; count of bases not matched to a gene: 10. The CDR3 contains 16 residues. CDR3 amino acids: CASSSSLAGVANEQFF. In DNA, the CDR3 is TGTGCCAGCAGCTCCTCACTAGCGGGAGTAGCAAATGAGCAGTTCTTC. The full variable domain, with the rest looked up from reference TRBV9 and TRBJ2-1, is DSGVTQTPKHLITATGQRVTLRCSPRSGDLSVYWYQQSLDQGLQFLIQYYNGEERAKGNILERFSAQQFPDLHSELNLSSLELGDSALYFCASSSSLAGVANEQFFGPGTRLTVL.

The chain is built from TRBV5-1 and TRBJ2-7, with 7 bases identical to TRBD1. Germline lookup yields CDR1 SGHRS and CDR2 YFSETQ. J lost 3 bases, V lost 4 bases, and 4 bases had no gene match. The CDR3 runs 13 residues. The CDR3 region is CASSPGQNYEQYF. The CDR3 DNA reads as TGCGCCAGCAGCCCGGGACAGAACTACGAGCAGTACTTC.

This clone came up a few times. DNA of the CDR3: TGTGCCAGCAGCTCTACAGGGGGCTTGGATGGCTACACCTTC. It translates to CASSSTGGLDGYTF. The chain carries TRBV2 and TRBJ1-2; 9 bases line up with TRBD1. Germline trimming cut 6 bases from V and 6 bases from J; bases unmatched to any gene: 8. The germline V gene encodes CDR1 SNHLY and CDR2 FYNNEI. The CDR3 extends over 14 amino acids.

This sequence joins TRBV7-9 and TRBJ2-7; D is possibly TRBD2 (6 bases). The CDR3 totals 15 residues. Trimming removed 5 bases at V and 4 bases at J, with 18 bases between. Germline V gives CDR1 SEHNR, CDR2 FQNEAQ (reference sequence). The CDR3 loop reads CASSPAGDFKYEQYF. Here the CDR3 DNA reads TGTGCCAGCAGCCCAGCGGGTGACTTCAAATACGAGCAGTACTTC.

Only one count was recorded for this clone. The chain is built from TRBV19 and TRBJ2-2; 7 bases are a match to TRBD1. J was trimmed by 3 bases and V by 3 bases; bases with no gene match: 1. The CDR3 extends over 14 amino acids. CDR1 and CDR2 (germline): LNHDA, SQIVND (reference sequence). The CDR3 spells CASSIDRDTGELFF. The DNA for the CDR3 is TGTGCCAGTAGTATCGACAGGGACACCGGGGAGCTGTTTTTT.

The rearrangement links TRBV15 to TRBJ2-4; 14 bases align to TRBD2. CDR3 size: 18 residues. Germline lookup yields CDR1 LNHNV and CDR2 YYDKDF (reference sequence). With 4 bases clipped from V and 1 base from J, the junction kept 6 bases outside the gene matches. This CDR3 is CATSTPGLAGVAKNIQYF. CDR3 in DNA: TGTGCCACCAGCACTCCGGGACTAGCGGGAGTGGCCAAAAACATTCAGTACTTC.

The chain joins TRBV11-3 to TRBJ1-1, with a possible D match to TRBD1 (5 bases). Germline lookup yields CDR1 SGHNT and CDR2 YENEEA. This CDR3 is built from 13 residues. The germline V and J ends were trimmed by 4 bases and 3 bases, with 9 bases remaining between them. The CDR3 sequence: CASSWGGDTEAFF. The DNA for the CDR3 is TGTGCCAGCAGCTGGGGGGGTGACACTGAAGCTTTCTTT.